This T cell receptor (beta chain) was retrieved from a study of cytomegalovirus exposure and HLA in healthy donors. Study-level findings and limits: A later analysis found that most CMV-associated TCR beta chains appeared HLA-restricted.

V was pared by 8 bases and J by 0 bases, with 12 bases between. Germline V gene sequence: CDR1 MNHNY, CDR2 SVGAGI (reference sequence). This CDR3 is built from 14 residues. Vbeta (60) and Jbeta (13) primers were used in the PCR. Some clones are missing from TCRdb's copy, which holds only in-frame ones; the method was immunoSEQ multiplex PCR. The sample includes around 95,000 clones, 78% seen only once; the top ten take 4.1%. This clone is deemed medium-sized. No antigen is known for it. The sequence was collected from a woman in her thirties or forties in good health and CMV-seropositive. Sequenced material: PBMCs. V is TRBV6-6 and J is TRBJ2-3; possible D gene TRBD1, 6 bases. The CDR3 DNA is TGTGCCAGCTCAGGGGACGACAGCACAGATACGCAGTATTTT. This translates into CASSGDDSTDTQYF.